The clone carrying this T cell receptor beta chain has only a few counts. This sample stems from a study of PD-L1 blockade in urothelial cancer. Clones were read by immunoSEQ multiplex PCR, and TCRdb kept only the in-frame ones, dropping some. Of some 60,000 clones in the sample, 86% were seen once. Germline V lookup: CDR1 GTSNPN, CDR2 SVGIG (reference sequence). V dropped 5 bases and J dropped 4 bases, with 14 bases sitting between them. The CDR3 runs to 13 residues. The clonotype comes from a man in his fifties or sixties with urothelial cancer. The rearrangement links TRBV30 to TRBJ1-2; D is unclear. Sequencing used PBMCs, obtained around atezolizumab (anti-PD-L1) treatment. The CDR3, as DNA: TGTGCCTGGTCAGACCAAGAGGCCTATGGCTACACCTTC. The encoded protein is CAWSDQEAYGYTF.